This TCR beta chain was identified during a study of blood T cells in healthy people across ages. General study points: Per million T cells, TCR beta diversity dropped about linearly as age rose.

V was pared by 3 bases and J by 1 base, with 5 bases between. This CDR3 has 13 residues. With respect to this clonotype: Its antigen is unknown.

Together with a sample-barcoded 5' primer, a J-beta primer mix was included in a second PCR lasting about 6 to 11 cycles. Using its own MiXCR run on the 5' RACE reads, TCRdb lists one record per CDR3 protein. The sample records more than 450,000 distinct CDR3 sequences, 25% to 35% being singletons. These data were also reused for a study on T cells of mothers and their children. As that report states: Second-PCR amplification with M1S added sample barcodes and 2-4 random nucleotides. Overlap in related mother-child pairs always slightly exceeded unrelated pairs, never significantly.

The receptor was isolated from a boy younger than 10 in good health. J is TRBJ2-3 and V is TRBV12-3 or TRBV12-4; D is uncertain. The sequencing input was blood. CDR3 residues: CASSFWGTDTQYF. The CDR3 DNA reads as TGTGCCAGCAGTTTTTGGGGCACAGATACGCAGTATTTT.